This TCR beta chain derives from a study of blood T cell repertoires in COVID-19 (TCRdb year 2020). The study in broad terms: Samples from collaborators originated in the United States, Italy and Spain and spanned both the acute and convalescent phases of COVID-19. The material from the prospective study consisted of cDNA or gDNA derived from T cells, B-cell-depleted T cells, or PBMCs. Deeply sampled blood TCRbeta repertoires from subjects exposed to, actively infected with, or recovered from COVID-19 were included in the dataset. A freely available public database, intended as a resource for researchers studying the immune response to SARS-CoV-2, is where the repertoires were released. Samples were obtained from the ongoing ImmuneRACE study (first 160 participants) and from 1,254 subjects provided by 6 global collaborators. Nearly every sample came with metadata listing a de-identified subject ID, COVID-19 status, age in years and sex. Where HLA class I and class II types were available, the types were taken from metadata supplied by the sample provider, not from assay-based typing.

Summary of the overall study and its limitations: Clinical and demographic metadata were provided uncurated, with the amount varying by source and participant.

In regard to this clone: What this receptor recognizes is not known. No base qualities exist here, and no much larger clone lies one base off it.

Each collaborating institution followed its own protocols to collect whole blood in K2EDTA tubes. Collaborator samples were shipped for TCRbeta analysis as frozen whole blood, isolated PBMCs, or DNA extracted from either sample type. TCRbeta CDR3 regions were amplified from genomic DNA using the immunoSEQ Assay, a bias-controlled multiplex PCR. Per the source publication's procedure: Nucleated cell counts per sample were estimated from amplification of reference gene primers within the assay. To quantify the absolute abundance of each unique TCRbeta CDR3 rearrangement, sequence reads were collapsed and filtered. For each sample, productive Simpson clonality was calculated by taking the square root of Simpson's diversity index across productive rearrangements. Imported from immuneACCESS, the table was reduced by TCRdb to in-frame sequences with V and J called. These copies leave out some clones; in studies compared against another copy, an unresolved V gene accounts for under half, and the cause of the remainder is not known. V and J calls and clone size come straight from that table; D and trimming were deduced from the DNA. The sample includes a few hundred thousand clones, with over 75% observed a single time. The ten largest account for approximately 2.2% of the sample.

Trimming takes 2 bases from V and 0 bases from J, and the germline ends sit 12 bases apart. The CDR3 measures 15 amino acids from cysteine to phenylalanine. Of all the DNA, just the CDR3 is kept, 45 bases in frame from base 1. The germline V gene (reference sequence) yields GTSNPN for CDR1 and SVGIG for CDR2. The source of this sequence is a woman between 50 and 59 years old with acute or convalescent COVID-19. Recombination linked TRBV30 to TRBJ2-3; TRBD2 could be the D gene, as 6 bases match. The material sequenced was peripheral blood. The DNA sequence reads TGTGCCTGGAGTCTAGGCGGGATTAGCACAGATACGCAGTATTTT. Its translation is CAWSLGGISTDTQYF.